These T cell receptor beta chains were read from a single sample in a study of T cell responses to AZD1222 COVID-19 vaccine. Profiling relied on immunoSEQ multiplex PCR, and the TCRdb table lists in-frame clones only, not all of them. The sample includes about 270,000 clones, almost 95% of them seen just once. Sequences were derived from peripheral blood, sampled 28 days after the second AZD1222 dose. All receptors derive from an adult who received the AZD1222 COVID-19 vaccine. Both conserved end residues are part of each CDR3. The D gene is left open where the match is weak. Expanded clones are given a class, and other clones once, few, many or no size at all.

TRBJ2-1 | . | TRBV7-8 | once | TGTGCCAGCAGCTTCAAGGGAACGGGTGAGCAGTTCTTC | CASSFKGTGEQFF
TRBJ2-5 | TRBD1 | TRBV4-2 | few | TGTGCCAGCAGCCAAGTTGGTCCAGGGGGCGAAGAGACCCAGTACTTC | CASSQVGPGGEETQYF
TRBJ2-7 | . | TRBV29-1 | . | TGCAGCGTGGCTGAGGTAGGGATATCACCACTATACGAGCAGTACTTC | CSVAEVGISPLYEQYF
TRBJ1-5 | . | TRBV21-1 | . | TGTGCCAGCAGCAAAGGAGGGGCGCCGAGGGCTAGTCAGCCCCAGCATTTT | CASSKGGAPRASQPQHF
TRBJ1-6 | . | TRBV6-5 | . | TGTGCCAGCAGAGGGGCGGAGTATAATTCACCCCTCCACTTT | CASRGAEYNSPLHF
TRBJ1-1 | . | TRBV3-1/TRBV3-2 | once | TGTGCCAGCAGCCAAGTGCAAGGGAACACTGAAGCTTTCTTT | CASSQVQGNTEAFF
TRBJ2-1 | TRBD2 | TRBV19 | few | TGTGCCAGTAGTCACCCCAGCGGGAGACGTTACAATGAGCAGTTCTTC | CASSHPSGRRYNEQFF
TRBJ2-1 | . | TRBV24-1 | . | TGTGCCACCAGTGATTTCGATGAGCAGTTCTTC | CATSDFDEQFF
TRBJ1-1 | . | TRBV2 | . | TGTGCCAGCAGTGGGTTGGGGGGGCAAGCTGAAGCTTTCTTT | CASSGLGGQAEAFF
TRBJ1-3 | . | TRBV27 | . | TGTGCCAGCAGCGCTCGATTCTCTGGAAACACCATATATTTT | CASSARFSGNTIYF
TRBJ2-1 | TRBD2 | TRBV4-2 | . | TGTGCCAGCAGCTACGGACTAGCGGGAGGGGTCTCCTACAATGAGCAGTTCTTC | CASSYGLAGGVSYNEQFF
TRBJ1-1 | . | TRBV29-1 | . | TGCAGCGTTCCGGAACGCACTGAAGCTTTCTTT | CSVPERTEAFF
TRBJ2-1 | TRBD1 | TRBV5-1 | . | TGCGCCAGCAGCCTTGGACAGGGGGCCTACAATGAGCAGTTCTTC | CASSLGQGAYNEQFF
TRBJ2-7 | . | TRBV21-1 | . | TGTGCCAGCAGCAAAAGGCTAGCGAACGAGCAGTACTTC | CASSKRLANEQYF
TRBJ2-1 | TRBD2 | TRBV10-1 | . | TGCGCCAGCAGCGCCGCAGCGGGAGGTGGTGAGCAGTTCTTC | CASSAAAGGGEQFF
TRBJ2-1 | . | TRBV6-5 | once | TGTGCCAGCAGTTACTCGAAGGTCGGTGAGCAGTTCTTC | CASSYSKVGEQFF
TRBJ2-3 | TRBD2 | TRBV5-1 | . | TGCGCCAGCAGCTGGGGGGACTACACAGATACGCAGTATTTT | CASSWGDYTDTQYF
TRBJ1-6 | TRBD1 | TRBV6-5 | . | TGTGCCAGCAGTTACCGTGCCCGACAGGGAGGTTCACCCCTCCACTTT | CASSYRARQGGSPLHF
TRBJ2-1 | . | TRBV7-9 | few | TGTGCCAGCAGCGACCGGGGAGGGGGCGATGAGCAGTTCTTC | CASSDRGGGDEQFF
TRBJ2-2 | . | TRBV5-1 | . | TGCGCCAGCCGGGACTTCCGATCCGGGGAGCTGTTTTTT | CASRDFRSGELFF
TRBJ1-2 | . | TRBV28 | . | TGTGCCAGCAGTTCCGGGGGCTATGGCTACACCTTC | CASSSGGYGYTF
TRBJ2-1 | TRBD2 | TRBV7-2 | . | TGTGCCAGCAGCTTAGGGCTAGCGGGAGCTGGGGATGAGCAGTTCTTC | CASSLGLAGAGDEQFF
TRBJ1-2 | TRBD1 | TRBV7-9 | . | TGTGCCAGCAGCCCAGGAGGGACAGGGGGCTTTGGCTATGGCTACACCTTC | CASSPGGTGGFGYGYTF
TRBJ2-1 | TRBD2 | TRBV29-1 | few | TGCAGCGTTAAATTGACAGCAGCGGGGGAGCAGTTCTTC | CSVKLTAAGEQFF
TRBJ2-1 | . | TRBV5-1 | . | TGCGCCAGCAGCCCGCGAGGGGACGGTAACAATGAGCAGTTCTTC | CASSPRGDGNNEQFF
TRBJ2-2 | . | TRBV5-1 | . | TGCGCCAGCAGCTTGGGTCTAACAGCGGAGACGGCCGGGGAGCTGTTTTTT | CASSLGLTAETAGELFF
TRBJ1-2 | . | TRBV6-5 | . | TGTGCCAGCAGTTACTCGCGGTCTACTTATGGCTACACCTTC | CASSYSRSTYGYTF
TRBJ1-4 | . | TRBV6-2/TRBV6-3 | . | TGTGCCAGCAGTTCCGCAGGGGCTGAACTGTTTTTT | CASSSAGAELFF
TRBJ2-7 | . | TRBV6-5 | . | TGTGCCAGCAGTTACTCGAGAGCTCAGCAGCAGTACTTC | CASSYSRAQQQYF
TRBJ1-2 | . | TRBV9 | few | TGTGCCAGCAGCGTAGGGTCAGGGACCCTTGGGGGCTATGGCTACACCTTC | CASSVGSGTLGGYGYTF
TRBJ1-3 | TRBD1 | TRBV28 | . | TGTGCCAGTGGGACAGCTGGTCTCTCTGGAAACACCATATATTTT | CASGTAGLSGNTIYF
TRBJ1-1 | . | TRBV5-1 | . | TGCGCCAGCAGCGTATACACCGGAAACGATGAAGCTTTCTTT | CASSVYTGNDEAFF
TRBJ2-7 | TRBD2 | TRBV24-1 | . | TGTGCCACCAGTGACCCCGGGACTAGCGGAACCTACGAGCAGTACTTC | CATSDPGTSGTYEQYF
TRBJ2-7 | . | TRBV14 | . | TGTGCCAGCAGCCAACAGTTGTTGGCGGAGCAGTACTTC | CASSQQLLAEQYF
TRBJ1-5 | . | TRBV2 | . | TGTGCCAGCAGTCCATCGTATAGCAATCAGCCCCAGCATTTT | CASSPSYSNQPQHF
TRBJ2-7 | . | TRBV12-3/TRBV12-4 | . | TGTGCCAGCAGTACCGGGTCCTACGAGCAGTACTTC | CASSTGSYEQYF
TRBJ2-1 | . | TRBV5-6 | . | TGTGCCAGCAGCGGGGGTTTTAGCTCCTACAATGAGCAGTTCTTC | CASSGGFSSYNEQFF